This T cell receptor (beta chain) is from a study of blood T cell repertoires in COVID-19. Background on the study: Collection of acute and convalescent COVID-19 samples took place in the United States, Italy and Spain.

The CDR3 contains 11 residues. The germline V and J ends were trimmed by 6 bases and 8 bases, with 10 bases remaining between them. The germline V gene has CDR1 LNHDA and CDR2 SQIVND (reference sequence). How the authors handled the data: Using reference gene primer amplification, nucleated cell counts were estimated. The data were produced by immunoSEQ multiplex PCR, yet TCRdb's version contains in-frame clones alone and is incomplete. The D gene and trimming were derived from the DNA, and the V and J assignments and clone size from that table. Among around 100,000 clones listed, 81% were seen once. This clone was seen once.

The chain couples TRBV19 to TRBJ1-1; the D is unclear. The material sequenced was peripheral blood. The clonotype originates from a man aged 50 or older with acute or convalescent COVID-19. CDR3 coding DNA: TGTGCCAGTAGGGCGGGAGGGGAAGCTTTCTTT. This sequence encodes CASRAGGEAFF.